These 12 T cell receptor beta chains were sequenced from one sample in a study of blood T cell repertoires in COVID-19. Data came from immunoSEQ multiplex PCR; TCRdb stores just in-frame clones and leaves some out. Among some 66,000 clones listed, 82% were seen once. Sequencing used peripheral blood. The receptor set was obtained from a man aged 60 to 75 with acute or convalescent COVID-19.

The chain uses TRBV19 and TRBJ1-2, with 7 bases identical to TRBD1. CDR3 length: 16 residues. Germline lookup yields CDR1 LNHDA and CDR2 SQIVND (reference sequence). With V trimmed by 7 bases and J by 4 bases, 15 bases remained unmatched. The CDR3 loop is CASTVTGSGALYGYTF. The CDR3 DNA follows: TGTGCCAGTACGGTGACAGGGAGTGGGGCCCTCTATGGCTACACCTTC. Looking up the rest from reference TRBV19 and TRBJ1-2 gives the full variable domain: DGGITQSPKYLFRKEGQNVTLSCEQNLNHDAMYWYRQDPGQGLRLIYYSQIVNDFQKGDIAEGYSVSREKKESFPLTVTSAQKNPTAFYLCASTVTGSGALYGYTFGSGTRLTVV.

The V gene is TRBV6-5, the J gene TRBJ2-1; tentatively, D is TRBD1 (5 bases). The CDR3 spans 11 residues. Per germline, CDR1 MNHEY and CDR2 SVGAGI. The ends were cut back, 6 bases at V and 12 bases at J, with 12 bases in the middle. CDR3 sequence (DNA): TGTGCCAGCAGCGACAGCTACGGGCAGTTCTTC. Translation: CASSDSYGQFF.

The chain employs TRBV6-2 or TRBV6-3 and TRBJ1-6; 8 bases are a match to TRBD1. V lost 5 bases, J lost 6 bases, and 9 bases stayed unmatched. This CDR3 has 16 amino acids. Per the germline V gene, CDR1 is MNHEY and CDR2 is SVGEGT. The CDR3 coding sequence is TGTGCCAGCAGTAGCAATACAGGGGGAGGTAATTCACCCCTCCACTTT. Its translation is CASSSNTGGGNSPLHF.

The V gene is TRBV5-4, the J gene TRBJ2-5; tentatively, D is TRBD1 (7 bases). The CDR3 has 16 amino acids. Deletions cut 0 bases from V and 5 bases from J, with 17 bases between. CDR1 is SGHNT and CDR2 is YYREEE in the germline V gene (reference sequence). The CDR3 reads CASSLALQGDSETQYF. In DNA, the CDR3 is TGTGCCAGCAGCTTGGCTTTGCAGGGGGACTCGGAGACCCAGTACTTC.

This clone was seen only a few times. The chain recombines TRBV5-1 with TRBJ1-2; 9 nucleotides match TRBD1. Germline V lookup: CDR1 SGHRS, CDR2 YFSETQ. This CDR3 is built from 18 residues. J gave up 4 bases and V 0 bases, and 13 bases lay outside the gene matches. The CDR3 DNA reads TGCGCCAGCAGCTTGGACTTCCGGGACAGGGTTGTCGGCTATGGCTACACCTTC. This encodes CASSLDFRDRVVGYGYTF.

The rearrangement joins TRBV18 to TRBJ2-5; 10 bases align to TRBD2. Germline V lookup: CDR1 KGHSH, CDR2 LQKENI. The CDR3 contains 15 residues. The junction had 4 bases not matched to a gene; V was cut back by 4 bases and J by 2 bases. In nucleotides, the CDR3 is TGTGCCAGCTCACTGGGACTAGCGATACAAGAGACCCAGTACTTC. This sequence encodes CASSLGLAIQETQYF.

V is TRBV4-2 and J is TRBJ2-7; 10 positions agree with TRBD2. Germline CDR1 is LGHNA and CDR2 is YNFKEQ. Germline trimming cut 1 base from V and 4 bases from J; bases unmatched to any gene: 4. The CDR3 covers 15 residues. CDR3: CASSQGTSGHYEQYF. The CDR3 DNA reads as TGTGCCAGCAGCCAAGGGACTAGCGGACATTACGAGCAGTACTTC.

This clone was counted only a few times. The rearrangement joins TRBV10-3 to TRBJ2-7; the match to TRBD2 covers 10 bases. The V gene end was trimmed by 10 bases and the J gene end by 2 bases; junction bases not matched to a gene: 5. Germline V gene data show CDR1 as ENHRY and CDR2 as SYGVKD. This CDR3 spans 13 amino acids. DNA for the CDR3: TGTGCCAGTAGCGGGGGGTCGACCTACGAGCAGTACTTC. Amino acids: CASSGGSTYEQYF.

This clone has only one observation. The chain is built from TRBV18 and TRBJ2-3, with a tentative D call TRBD1 (5 bases). CDR1 KGHSH and CDR2 LQKENI come from the germline V gene. The CDR3 contains 17 residues. V gave up 3 bases and J gave up 2 bases, with 18 bases separating them. CDR3 bases: TGTGCCAGCTCACCCCAGGGCCCCTTCTCACCCACAGATACGCAGTATTTT. Its protein is CASSPQGPFSPTDTQYF. The full variable domain, with the rest looked up from reference TRBV18 and TRBJ2-3, is NAGVMQNPRHLVRRRGQEARLRCSPMKGHSHVYWYRQLPEEGLKFMVYLQKENIIDESGMPKERFSAEFPKEGPSILRIQQVVRGDSAAYFCASSPQGPFSPTDTQYFGPGTRLTVL.

J is TRBJ2-1 and V is TRBV10-3; TRBD2 aligns across 9 bases. The CDR3 runs to 16 residues. Losses at the gene ends were 0 bases for V and 7 bases for J; bases not matched to a gene: 7. CDR1 and CDR2 from the germline V gene are ENHRY and SYGVKD. CDR3 in DNA: TGTGCCATCAGTGAGTCGAGCGGGGGGAGGGGAAATGAGCAGTTCTTC. Translation: CAISESSGGRGNEQFF.

The chain combines TRBV7-9 with TRBJ2-3; a weak D match, TRBD2 (6 bases). The V gene lost 4 bases and the J gene lost 0 bases, with 11 bases spanning the gap. Germline CDR1 is SEHNR and CDR2 is FQNEAQ (reference sequence). The CDR3 is 15 amino acids. CDR3 protein: CASSSPGVSTDTQYF. For the CDR3, the DNA is TGTGCCAGCAGCTCCCCGGGAGTAAGCACAGATACGCAGTATTTT.

Concerning this clone: The same CDR3 is also encoded by other DNA sequences in this sample. V usage is TRBV5-1 and J usage is TRBJ2-5; TRBD2 matches 11 bases. V shed 0 bases and J 1 base; nucleotides not matched to a gene: 2. Germline CDR1 is SGHRS and CDR2 is YFSETQ. This CDR3 spans 16 amino acids. CDR3 coding DNA: TGCGCCAGCAGCTTGGGGCTAGCGGGGGGCCAAGAGACCCAGTACTTC. The encoded protein is CASSLGLAGGQETQYF.